The TCR beta chain described here comes from a study of T cells after somatic rescue of genetic block. Data came from immunoSEQ multiplex PCR; TCRdb stores just in-frame clones and leaves some out. The table has tens of thousands of clones, over 80% seen once; the top ten hold roughly 1.7%. Germline assignment: CDR1 SGHDN and CDR2 FVKESK. The CDR3 totals 16 residues. Trimming removed 3 bases at V and 1 base at J, with 13 bases between. Sequences were obtained from peripheral blood mononuclear cells (PBMCs). The clonotype originates from a woman aged 18-35 years. V gene TRBV14 combines with J gene TRBJ2-1, with D tentatively TRBD1 (6 bases). The CDR3 sequence is CASSQFRDTSYNEQFF. In nucleotides, the CDR3 is TGTGCCAGCAGCCAGTTCCGGGACACTTCCTACAATGAGCAGTTCTTC.